Listed below are T cell receptor beta chains from one sample, sequenced in a study of CD8+CD57+ T cells in acquired aplastic anemia. TCRdb processed the reads anew with MiXCR; each CDR3 protein has one entry. The sample shows roughly 500,000 distinct CDR3 sequences, less than 35% of them seen only once. The sequenced material came from sorted CD4+, CD8+, or CD8+CD57+ T cells (not recorded which) from PBMCs. The origin of the receptors is a human donor with aplastic anemia. Each CDR3 is given with its conserved first and last residue. A D gene is named only where the DNA matches it firmly. Clone sizes are given selectively: once, few, many, or a class where the clone is expanded.

TRBV2	TRBJ2-2	TRBD2	many	14	TGTGCCAGCACCCTAGCGGGAGCTGGCGGGGAGCTGTTTTTT	CASTLAGAGGELFF
TRBV9	TRBJ1-3	.	few	14	TGTGCCAGCAGTCTCCGCCTCTCTGGAAACACCATATATTTT	CASSLRLSGNTIYF
TRBV19	TRBJ1-2	TRBD1	once	14	TGTGCCTGGAGTCTGACAGGGTTCAACTATGGCTACACCTTC	CAWSLTGFNYGYTF
TRBV9	TRBJ2-5	TRBD1	few	15	TGTGCCAGCAGCGCGATGGACAGGGGAGAAGAGACCCAGTACTTC	CASSAMDRGEETQYF
TRBV12-3/TRBV12-4	TRBJ2-7	.	.	16	TGTGCCAGCAGTTTAGCACCGGTGGGACAAACCTACGAGCAGTACTTC	CASSLAPVGQTYEQYF
TRBV12-3/TRBV12-4	TRBJ1-2	TRBD1	many	17	TGTGCCAGCAGTTTCGGTGCCACAGGGGGTGTTCACTATGGCTACACCTTC	CASSFGATGGVHYGYTF
TRBV24-1	TRBJ1-5	.	.	15	TGTGCCACCAGTGATTATGACAGGAGCAATCAGCCCCAGCATTTT	CATSDYDRSNQPQHF
TRBV10-3	TRBJ1-4	TRBD1	.	18	TGTGCCAGCAGTGGCGACCTCCGGGACAGATTAACTAATGAAAAACTGTTTTTT	CASSGDLRDRLTNEKLFF
TRBV12-3/TRBV12-4	TRBJ1-1	TRBD1	few	14	TGTGCCAGCAGAACATCCAACAGGGGTTCGGAAGCTTTCTTT	CASRTSNRGSEAFF
TRBV20-1	TRBJ2-1	.	few	15	TGCAGTGCTAGAGGGGGGCGGGGGACCTACAATGAGCAGTTCTTC	CSARGGRGTYNEQFF
TRBV12-3/TRBV12-4	TRBJ1-2	.	.	14	TGTGCCAGCAGCCAAGAGAGGACGGCCCATGGCTACACCTTC	CASSQERTAHGYTF
TRBV9	TRBJ1-1	.	few	13	TGTGCCAGCAGCCCGGCTATGGGGGCTGAAGCTTTCTTT	CASSPAMGAEAFF
TRBV6-1	TRBJ1-5	TRBD1	few	14	TGTGCCAGCAGCCCCGACAGGGTCAATCAGCCCCAGCATTTT	CASSPDRVNQPQHF
TRBV4-2	TRBJ2-7	.	.	16	TGTGCCAGCAGCCAAGATGGAGAAGGGAGGCCCCCGCGGCAGTACTTC	CASSQDGEGRPPRQYF
TRBV5-5	TRBJ1-3	TRBD1	.	16	TGTGCCAGCAGGTACGGACAGGGAATGACTGGAAACACCATATATTTT	CASRYGQGMTGNTIYF
TRBV7-9	TRBJ1-1	.	.	11	TGTGCCAGCAGCACGACAGTTGAAGCTTTCTTT	CASSTTVEAFF
TRBV29-1	TRBJ2-3	.	many	15	TGCAGCGTTGGGATTAGCGGAGGGGGCACAGATACGCAGTATTTT	CSVGISGGGTDTQYF
TRBV12-3/TRBV12-4	TRBJ2-2	.	.	16	TGTGCCAGCAGTCCCCCGGCTAGTTGGTCCACCGGGGAGCTGTTTTTT	CASSPPASWSTGELFF
TRBV2	TRBJ2-1	TRBD1	.	14	TGTGCCAGCGGCCGGGACAGGGCCTTCAATGAGCAGTTCTTC	CASGRDRAFNEQFF
TRBV15	TRBJ2-5	TRBD2	many	16	TGTGCCACCAGCAGGCGGGTGACTAGCGGGGGTGAGACCCAGTACTTC	CATSRRVTSGGETQYF
TRBV30	TRBJ1-6	TRBD1	few	14	TGTGCCTGTCCGGGACAGGCCATTAATTCACCCCTCCACTTT	CACPGQAINSPLHF
TRBV19	TRBJ1-2	TRBD1	.	15	TGTGCCAGTAGCCGTACGGGGACAGGGCTCTATGGCTACACCTTC	CASSRTGTGLYGYTF
TRBV7-9	TRBJ1-5	.	many	14	TGTGCCAGCAGCTTAGCTTCGGGAGCTCAGCCCCAGCATTTT	CASSLASGAQPQHF
TRBV7-4	TRBJ2-1	TRBD2	.	16	TGTGCCAGCAGCTTATCCAGCGGGGGGGCGTACAATGAGCAGTTCTTC	CASSLSSGGAYNEQFF
TRBV29-1	TRBJ2-7	TRBD1	.	10	TGCAGCGAGACAGGGGACGAGCAGTACTTC	CSETGDEQYF
TRBV10-3	TRBJ1-6	TRBD1	.	13	TGTGCCATCAGGGGGACAGGGCGATCACCCCTCCACTTT	CAIRGTGRSPLHF
TRBV2	TRBJ1-1	.	few	12	TGTGCCAGCAGTGAGCAGGGGACTGAAGCTTTCTTT	CASSEQGTEAFF
TRBV10-3	TRBJ1-1	.	many	13	TGTGCCATCAGGGGGACACAGAACACTGAAGCTTTCTTT	CAIRGTQNTEAFF
TRBV4-1	TRBJ1-2	.	.	12	TGCGCCAACAGCCAAGATGGGCAACCAAGGACCTTC	CANSQDGQPRTF
TRBV19	TRBJ2-1	.	few	13	TGTGCCAGTAGTGGGGGGACTTACAATGAGCAGTTCTTC	CASSGGTYNEQFF
TRBV20-1	TRBJ2-7	.	.	11	TGCAGTGCCAGGACGGCGCGCGAGCAGTACTTC	CSARTAREQYF
TRBV4-2	TRBJ1-1	.	.	15	TGTGCCAGCAGCCAAGAGTTGTCAGGGAGGACTGAAGCTTTCTTT	CASSQELSGRTEAFF
TRBV20-1	TRBJ2-7	TRBD2	few	14	TGCAGTGCTAGAGTTGGGACTAGCACTTACGAGCAGTACTTC	CSARVGTSTYEQYF
TRBV20-1	TRBJ2-3	TRBD2	.	13	TGCAGTGCACCGCGGGGGGCCGGGGATACGCAGTATTTT	CSAPRGAGDTQYF
TRBV6-1	TRBJ2-4	TRBD1	.	16	TGTGCCAGCAGTGCGAGTGGACAGGGGGCGACGTACATTCAGTACTTC	CASSASGQGATYIQYF
TRBV7-2	TRBJ2-7	.	.	17	TGTGCCAGCAGCTTAGCGATCCGTCCCTGGGCCTCCTACGAGCAGTACTTC	CASSLAIRPWASYEQYF
TRBV7-8	TRBJ2-7	.	.	14	TGTGCCAGCTCACCGGTTCGGGACGCCTACGAGCAGTACTTC	CASSPVRDAYEQYF
TRBV29-1	TRBJ1-2	.	many	14	TGCAGCGTTAGGGCAGGGGCTACTAACTATGGCTACACCTTC	CSVRAGATNYGYTF
TRBV19	TRBJ1-5	.	.	13	TGTGCCAGTAGTATAGATCATGGAGAGACCCAGCATTTT	CASSIDHGETQHF
TRBV29-1	TRBJ2-3	TRBD2	.	15	TGCAGTTTAGGACTAGCGGGAGGCCGCACAGATACGCAGTATTTT	CSLGLAGGRTDTQYF
TRBV2	TRBJ1-2	TRBD1	.	15	TGTGCCAGCAGGGACCGGGACAGGGATAACTATGGCTACACCTTC	CASRDRDRDNYGYTF
TRBV7-2	TRBJ2-5	TRBD2	.	16	TGTGCCAGCAGCTTCCTAGCGGGGGGGCAATCGGGGACCCAGTACTTC	CASSFLAGGQSGTQYF
TRBV20-1	TRBJ2-5	TRBD2	few	16	TGCAGTGCTAGAGGAGTAAGCGGGGGGTTCCAAGAGACCCAGTACTTC	CSARGVSGGFQETQYF
TRBV6-1	TRBJ2-5	TRBD2	few	15	TGTGCCAGCAGAAGAGGACTAGCGGGAGAGGAGACCCAGTACTTC	CASRRGLAGEETQYF
TRBV25-1	TRBJ1-4	.	many	15	TGTGCCAGCAGTGAACCCAGGGGACCTAATCAAAAACTGTTTTTT	CASSEPRGPNQKLFF
TRBV14	TRBJ2-7	.	many	15	TGTGCCAGCAGCCCCTCTTCAGTAAGCGTCTACGAGCAGTACTTC	CASSPSSVSVYEQYF
TRBV6-5	TRBJ1-1	TRBD1	.	15	TGTGCCAGCAGTTCACCGACAGGGTATAACACTGAAGCTTTCTTT	CASSSPTGYNTEAFF
TRBV7-8	TRBJ2-6	.	few	14	TGTGCCAGCAGTATGACTGGCGGGGCCAACGTCCTGACTTTC	CASSMTGGANVLTF
TRBV10-3	TRBJ2-7	.	.	13	TGTGCCAGCTCTGGAGGTTATTCCTACGAGCAGTACTTC	CASSGGYSYEQYF